The present T cell receptor beta chain was sequenced within a study of Tregs in tolerant kidney transplant recipients. Study-level results: Activated donor B cell expansion appeared to reveal the most relevant donor-specific TCRbeta repertoire. No direct test of biological reproducibility was done here.

CD4+CD25+CD127- Tregs, CD4+CD25- non-Tregs, CD4 and CD8 cells were sorted. Before regulatory T cell sorting, thawed PBMCs rested overnight at 37°C in 200 to 250 IU/ml IL-2. Libraries were prepared by immunoSEQ multiplex PCR; TCRdb keeps only in-frame clonotypes and omits some of them. The sample carries about 46,000 clones, roughly nine tenths recorded once. Regarding this clone: As yet, its antigen is unknown.

This CDR3 has 17 amino acids. Germline values: CDR1 SEHNR, CDR2 FQNEAQ (reference sequence). Trimming pared 6 bases from V and 7 bases from J, leaving 24 bases between. The sequence came from a human donor in good health. The source material was Tregs from blood. The V call is TRBV7-9, the J call TRBJ1-4, with D perhaps TRBD1 (5 bases). CDR3 in amino acids: CASSPNRGLGISEKLFF. The CDR3 bases are TGTGCCAGCAGTCCGAATAGGGGATTGGGGATAAGTGAAAAACTGTTTTTT.